The 19 T cell receptor beta chains listed next were all sequenced from one sample in a study of PD-L1 blockade in urothelial cancer. Method: immunoSEQ multiplex PCR; TCRdb's copy keeps in-frame clones and lacks some. The sample consists of some 76,000 clones, approximately 91% of them appearing once. The sequences come from PBMCs, collected around atezolizumab (anti-PD-L1) treatment. The source of these receptors is a man in his 60s with urothelial cancer.

The genes are TRBV30 and TRBJ2-7; D is possibly TRBD1 (5 bases). The germline CDR1 and CDR2 sequences are GTSNPN and SVGIG (reference sequence). Trimming took off 0 bases at V and 6 bases at J, with 15 bases between the two ends. CDR3 length: 14 amino acids. The CDR3 DNA is TGTGCCTGGAGTGTACATAGGCAGGGTGGCGAGCAGTACTTC. This sequence encodes CAWSVHRQGGEQYF.

This chain joins TRBV25-1 and TRBJ1-4; D not certain. The CDR3 extends over 15 amino acids. The germline V gene has CDR1 MGHDK and CDR2 SYGVNS. Trimming took 6 bases from V and 0 from J, leaving 11 bases between them. The DNA of the CDR3 is TGTGCCAGCAGCAAAGACATGTCAACTAATGAAAAACTGTTTTTT. Amino acids: CASSKDMSTNEKLFF. The variable domain in full, completed from reference TRBV25-1 and TRBJ1-4, reads EADIYQTPRYLVIGTGKKITLECSQTMGHDKMYWYQQDPGMELHLIHYSYGVNSTEKGDLSSESTVSRIRTEHFPLTLESARPSHTSQYLCASSKDMSTNEKLFFGSGTQLSVL.

This chain connects TRBV18 to TRBJ2-1; TRBD2 is a possible D gene (6 bases). CDR3 length: 15 amino acids. Germline V gives CDR1 KGHSH, CDR2 LQKENI. V was pared by 7 bases and J by 2 bases, with 15 bases between. The CDR3 coding sequence is TGTGCCAGCTGCCCCAGGGAGGAGGCCTACAATGAGCAGTTCTTC. It specifies CASCPREEAYNEQFF. Full variable domain (missing parts from reference TRBV18 and TRBJ2-1): NAGVMQNPRHLVRRRGQEARLRCSPMKGHSHVYWYRQLPEEGLKFMVYLQKENIIDESGMPKERFSAEFPKEGPSILRIQQVVRGDSAAYFCASCPREEAYNEQFFGPGTRLTVL.

DNA of the CDR3: TGTGCCAGCAGCTTAAATGGAGGGTACGAGCAGTACTTC. The encoded protein is CASSLNGGYEQYF. This sequence joins TRBV7-3 and TRBJ2-7; the D gene is possibly TRBD2 (6 bases). Trimming removed 1 base at V and 4 bases at J, with 8 bases between. The CDR3 covers 13 residues. Germline CDR1 SGHTA, CDR2 FQGTGA.

The V call is TRBV5-5, the J call TRBJ2-7; 7 positions agree with TRBD1. V shed 3 bases and J 0 bases; nucleotides not matched to a gene: 6. This CDR3 spans 15 amino acids. The germline V gene has CDR1 SGHKS and CDR2 YYEKEE (reference sequence). CDR3 sequence: CASSWDRLSSYEQYF. CDR3 bases: TGTGCCAGCAGCTGGGACAGACTCAGCTCCTACGAGCAGTACTTC.

This chain joins TRBV2 and TRBJ1-5; D is possibly TRBD1 (6 bases). The CDR3 is 13 amino acids. Trimming took 9 bases from V and 3 from J, leaving 12 bases between them. Per germline, CDR1 SNHLY and CDR2 FYNNEI. CDR3: CASSRQVNQPQHF. CDR3 in DNA: TGTGCCAGTTCAAGACAGGTCAATCAGCCCCAGCATTTT.

The V call is TRBV2, the J call TRBJ2-1, with TRBD2 matching over 7 bases. V trimming: 4 bases; J trimming: 7 bases; junction bases outside the gene matches: 10. Germline V gives CDR1 SNHLY, CDR2 FYNNEI. This CDR3 comprises 15 residues. The CDR3 nucleotides read TGTGCCAGCAGTGGGGCGGGAGTTGGTGGAAATGAGCAGTTCTTC. This encodes CASSGAGVGGNEQFF.

This chain uses TRBV28 with TRBJ1-5, with D perhaps TRBD1 (5 bases). This CDR3 is built from 14 residues. Germline V gene data show CDR1 as MDHEN and CDR2 as SYDVKM. Trimming cost V 3 bases and J 8 bases, with 14 bases left between them. The CDR3 loop is CASSLIGATEPQHF. In nucleotides, the CDR3 is TGTGCCAGCAGTTTGATAGGGGCCACGGAGCCCCAGCATTTT.

The chain carries TRBV14 and TRBJ1-1, with D uncertain. Germline values: CDR1 SGHDN, CDR2 FVKESK. V lost 5 bases and J 1 base, leaving 11 bases between the germline ends. This CDR3 comprises 14 residues. The CDR3 loop is CASSARTQNTEAFF. CDR3 in DNA: TGTGCCAGCAGCGCCCGGACTCAGAACACTGAAGCTTTCTTT.

The rearrangement uses TRBV27 and TRBJ2-1; 8 nucleotides match TRBD2. The V segment lost 3 bases and the J segment 8 bases; nucleotides outside the gene matches: 6. The CDR3 length is 14 residues. Germline CDR1 MNHEY, CDR2 SMNVEV (reference sequence). The CDR3 reads CASSFLGLADEQFF. The CDR3 DNA is TGTGCCAGCAGTTTCCTCGGACTAGCCGATGAGCAGTTCTTC.

This clone was recorded only once. The genes are TRBV4-3 and TRBJ2-3, with 7 bases identical to TRBD2. The length of the CDR3 is 14 residues. Germline V gene lookup returns CDR1 LGHNA and CDR2 YSLEER. V lost 0 bases and J lost 8; bases outside the gene matches: 5. Here the CDR3 reads CASSQDLTGGTQYF. Here the CDR3 DNA reads TGCGCCAGCAGCCAAGATCTAACGGGAGGTACGCAGTATTTT.

This clone was counted a single time. The CDR3 nucleotides are TGTGCCAGCACCCCCGAGAGTAGCGGGAGTGGTGAGCAGTTCTTC. Its translation is CASTPESSGSGEQFF. The chain combines TRBV6-5 with TRBJ2-1; 9 nucleotides match TRBD2. Germline V gives CDR1 MNHEY, CDR2 SVGAGI. The CDR3 is 15 residues long. Trimming at V came to 7 bases and at J to 9 bases, leaving 13 bases not matched to a gene.

Here the CDR3 reads CASSTDRGQPQHF. In DNA form, the CDR3 reads TGTGCCAGCAGTACGGACAGGGGTCAGCCCCAGCATTTT. This chain joins TRBV6-5 and TRBJ1-5; 9 positions agree with TRBD1. CDR3 length: 13 amino acids. Losses at the gene ends were 5 bases for V and 6 bases for J; bases not matched to a gene: 2. Germline assignment: CDR1 MNHEY and CDR2 SVGAGI.

This chain connects TRBV7-9 to TRBJ1-1; D ambiguous. The V and J ends lost 2 bases and 0 bases respectively, with 16 bases between them. The CDR3 is 17 residues long. Germline V lookup: CDR1 SEHNR, CDR2 FQNEAQ (reference sequence). The DNA of the CDR3 is TGTGCCAGCAGCTTACCGGACCGGAGGGCCCTGAACACTGAAGCTTTCTTT. Protein: CASSLPDRRALNTEAFF.

This clone was seen more than once but under ten times. V and J are TRBV29-1 and TRBJ2-5, with a possible D match to TRBD1 (5 bases). CDR3 length: 11 residues. Trimming cost V 7 bases and J 4 bases, with 10 bases left between them. Germline values: CDR1 SQVTM, CDR2 ANQGSEA. This CDR3 reads CSGGQLETQYF. As DNA, the CDR3 is TGCAGCGGAGGACAACTAGAGACCCAGTACTTC. The full variable domain, its missing parts supplied by reference TRBV29-1 and TRBJ2-5, is SAVISQKPSRDICQRGTSLTIQCQVDSQVTMMFWYRQQPGQSLTLIATANQGSEATYESGFVIDKFPISRPNLTFSTLTVSNMSPEDSSIYLCSGGQLETQYFGPGTRLLVL.

V and J are TRBV4-1 and TRBJ2-1, with 11 bases identical to TRBD2. The V and J ends lost 0 bases and 0 bases, in that order; junction bases with no gene match: 7. From germline, CDR1 is MGHRA and CDR2 YSYEKL. The CDR3 sequence is 19 residues long. The CDR3 DNA reads as TGCGCCAGCAGCCAAGATTCTAGCGGGAGGCCTAGCTCCTACAATGAGCAGTTCTTC. Protein sequence: CASSQDSSGRPSSYNEQFF.

This rearrangement joins TRBV7-2 to TRBJ2-1; a weak D match, TRBD1 (6 bases). The V end was cut by 8 bases, the J end by 1 base, with 15 bases between. The CDR3 has 15 residues. CDR1 and CDR2 from the germline V gene are SGHTA and FQGNSA. This CDR3 is CASVTGLGSYNEQFF. CDR3 nucleotide sequence: TGTGCCAGCGTCACAGGGTTAGGGTCCTACAATGAGCAGTTCTTC.

This chain links TRBV9 with TRBJ2-7; 11 bases match TRBD2. V gave up 0 bases and J gave up 3 bases; unmatched junction bases: 11. Germline V gives CDR1 SGDLS, CDR2 YYNGEE. The CDR3 is 18 residues long. The CDR3, as DNA: TGTGCCAGCAGCGTAGGGGGGACTAGCGGCTTCCTTATCTACGAGCAGTACTTC. This translates into CASSVGGTSGFLIYEQYF.

The gene calls are TRBV4-1 and TRBJ2-6; 10 bases are shared with TRBD1. CDR3 length: 21 residues. Germline loops: CDR1 MGHRA, CDR2 YSYEKL. V dropped 0 bases and J dropped 1; count of bases not matched to a gene: 12. Here the CDR3 reads CASSQDRAPGQGRSGANVLTF. CDR3 nucleotide sequence: TGCGCCAGCAGCCAAGATAGGGCGCCGGGACAGGGGAGGTCTGGGGCCAACGTCCTGACTTTC.